This TCR beta chain was found in a study of cytomegalovirus exposure and HLA in healthy donors. V shed 4 bases and J shed 2 bases, with 11 bases lying between them. Germline-derived CDR1 and CDR2 are SNHLY and FYNNEI. The CDR3 runs 14 residues. PCR amplification relied on 60 Vbeta primers (plus 13 Jbeta primers). Profiled with immunoSEQ multiplex PCR; TCRdb holds only in-frame clones, not every one. The sample contains under 200,000 clones, 75% to 90% of which appear only once. The V and J genes are TRBV2 and TRBJ1-2; D remains unclear. The specimen was PBMCs. This TCR derives from a woman younger than 35 in good health and CMV-seronegative. The CDR3 sequence: CASSGTNSNYGYTF. The CDR3 DNA reads as TGTGCCAGCAGTGGGACTAACTCGAACTATGGCTACACCTTC.